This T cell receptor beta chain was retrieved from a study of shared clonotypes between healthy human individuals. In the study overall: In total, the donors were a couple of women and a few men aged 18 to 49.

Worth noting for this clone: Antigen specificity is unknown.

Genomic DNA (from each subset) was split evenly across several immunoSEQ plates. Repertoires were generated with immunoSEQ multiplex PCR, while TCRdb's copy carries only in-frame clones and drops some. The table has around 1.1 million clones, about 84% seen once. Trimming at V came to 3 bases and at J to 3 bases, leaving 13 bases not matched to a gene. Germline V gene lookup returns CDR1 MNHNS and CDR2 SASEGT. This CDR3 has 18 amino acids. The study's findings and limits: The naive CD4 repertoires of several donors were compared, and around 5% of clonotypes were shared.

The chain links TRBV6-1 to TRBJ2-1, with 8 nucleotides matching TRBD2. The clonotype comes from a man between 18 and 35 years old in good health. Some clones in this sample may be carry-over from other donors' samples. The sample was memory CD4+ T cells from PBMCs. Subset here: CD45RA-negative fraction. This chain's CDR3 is CASSEVVITGGLYNEQFF. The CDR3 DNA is TGTGCCAGCAGTGAGGTGGTTATAACGGGAGGGCTCTACAATGAGCAGTTCTTC.